This is a list of T cell receptor beta chains from one sample in a study of control samples from healthy donors and cancer patients. Sequencing used immunoSEQ multiplex PCR; TCRdb keeps in-frame clones, though not all of them. Counted here are over 20,000 clones, approximately 78% occurring once; the ten biggest clones make up 20% to 25%. The specimen sequenced was PBMCs. The receptors here all came from a man in his fifties or sixties with colorectal cancer. Each CDR3 is given with its conserved first and last residue. Each record gives: clone size, V gene, D gene, J gene, CDR3 protein, CDR3 DNA. A D gene is named only where the DNA matches it firmly. The size field is filled for only some rows; it gives once, few, many or a size class.

clone size: NA
V gene: TRBV10-2
D gene: NA
J gene: TRBJ2-3
CDR3 protein: CASSVGLGIGTDTQYF
CDR3 DNA: TGCGCCAGCAGTGTTGGTCTAGGAATAGGCACAGATACGCAGTATTTT

clone size: few
V gene: TRBV11-2
D gene: NA
J gene: TRBJ2-7
CDR3 protein: CASSLERGEQYF
CDR3 DNA: TGTGCCAGCAGCTTAGAACGCGGGGAGCAGTACTTC

clone size: NA
V gene: TRBV19
D gene: NA
J gene: TRBJ1-2
CDR3 protein: CASSISAGDNYGYTF
CDR3 DNA: TGTGCCAGTAGTATATCTGCAGGGGATAACTATGGCTACACCTTC

clone size: NA
V gene: TRBV30
D gene: TRBD1
J gene: TRBJ1-2
CDR3 protein: CAWRAQGDYGYTF
CDR3 DNA: TGTGCCTGGAGGGCCCAGGGGGACTATGGCTACACCTTC

clone size: once
V gene: TRBV19
D gene: TRBD1
J gene: TRBJ1-5
CDR3 protein: CASSIDSGTGVNQPQHF
CDR3 DNA: TGTGCCAGTAGTATAGACTCCGGGACAGGGGTAAATCAGCCCCAGCATTTT

clone size: few
V gene: TRBV5-6
D gene: TRBD1
J gene: TRBJ1-6
CDR3 protein: CASRTGTDNSPLHF
CDR3 DNA: TGTGCCAGCAGGACCGGGACAGATAATTCACCCCTCCACTTT

clone size: few
V gene: TRBV19
D gene: NA
J gene: TRBJ1-1
CDR3 protein: CASSIQGRNTEAFF
CDR3 DNA: TGTGCCAGTAGTATACAGGGACGGAACACTGAAGCTTTCTTT

clone size: NA
V gene: TRBV2
D gene: TRBD1
J gene: TRBJ1-1
CDR3 protein: CAAGQGVPEAFF
CDR3 DNA: TGTGCGGCAGGGCAGGGGGTACCTGAAGCTTTCTTT

clone size: NA
V gene: TRBV19
D gene: TRBD1
J gene: TRBJ1-4
CDR3 protein: CASRDRGVLATNEKLFF
CDR3 DNA: TGTGCCAGTCGGGACAGGGGAGTCCTTGCAACTAATGAAAAACTGTTTTTT

clone size: NA
V gene: TRBV7-9
D gene: TRBD1
J gene: TRBJ2-3
CDR3 protein: CASSAGTGGQSSTDTQYF
CDR3 DNA: TGTGCCAGCAGCGCCGGGACAGGGGGCCAATCTAGCACAGATACGCAGTATTTT

clone size: NA
V gene: TRBV6-2/TRBV6-3
D gene: NA
J gene: TRBJ2-1
CDR3 protein: CASSSPGAGAYNEQFF
CDR3 DNA: TGTGCCAGCAGTTCTCCGGGCGCGGGGGCTTACAATGAGCAGTTCTTC

clone size: NA
V gene: TRBV15
D gene: TRBD1
J gene: TRBJ1-2
CDR3 protein: CATSSAWTGEGYTF
CDR3 DNA: TGTGCCACCAGCAGCGCTTGGACAGGGGAAGGCTACACCTTC

clone size: few
V gene: TRBV6-1
D gene: TRBD2
J gene: TRBJ2-2
CDR3 protein: CASSESGTSGGRTGELFF
CDR3 DNA: TGTGCCAGCAGTGAATCGGGTACTAGCGGGGGGCGCACCGGGGAGCTGTTTTTT

clone size: NA
V gene: TRBV7-9
D gene: NA
J gene: TRBJ1-1
CDR3 protein: CASSKQGSTEAFF
CDR3 DNA: TGTGCCAGCAGCAAACAGGGATCCACTGAAGCTTTCTTT

clone size: NA
V gene: TRBV3-1/TRBV3-2
D gene: NA
J gene: TRBJ1-2
CDR3 protein: CASSQDPRFYGYTF
CDR3 DNA: TGTGCCAGCAGCCAAGATCCCCGATTCTATGGCTACACCTTC

clone size: once
V gene: TRBV7-2
D gene: NA
J gene: TRBJ1-1
CDR3 protein: CASSPSPGEGEAFF
CDR3 DNA: TGTGCCAGCAGCCCTAGCCCAGGGGAGGGTGAAGCTTTCTTT

clone size: few
V gene: TRBV10-1
D gene: TRBD1
J gene: TRBJ2-2
CDR3 protein: CASGKQGDAGELFF
CDR3 DNA: TGCGCCAGCGGAAAACAGGGGGACGCCGGGGAGCTGTTTTTT

clone size: NA
V gene: TRBV9
D gene: NA
J gene: TRBJ1-1
CDR3 protein: CASSVAGATEAFF
CDR3 DNA: TGTGCCAGCAGCGTAGCTGGGGCCACTGAAGCTTTCTTT

clone size: NA
V gene: TRBV7-9
D gene: NA
J gene: TRBJ2-2
CDR3 protein: CASSLTGTYTGELFF
CDR3 DNA: TGTGCCAGCAGCTTAACAGGGACCTACACCGGGGAGCTGTTTTTT

clone size: NA
V gene: TRBV6-1
D gene: TRBD2
J gene: TRBJ2-2
CDR3 protein: CASSGTSGGASLPGELFF
CDR3 DNA: TGTGCCAGCAGTGGGACTAGCGGGGGGGCAAGTTTGCCCGGGGAGCTGTTTTTT

clone size: once
V gene: TRBV4-1
D gene: TRBD1
J gene: TRBJ1-2
CDR3 protein: CASSLYSGTGYGYTF
CDR3 DNA: TGCGCCAGCAGCCTCTATTCCGGGACAGGCTATGGCTACACCTTC

clone size: NA
V gene: TRBV6-1
D gene: NA
J gene: TRBJ1-1
CDR3 protein: CASSESSGWMGNTEAFF
CDR3 DNA: TGTGCCAGCAGTGAATCCTCTGGGTGGATGGGGAACACTGAAGCTTTCTTT

clone size: NA
V gene: TRBV20-1
D gene: NA
J gene: TRBJ1-1
CDR3 protein: CSARRETEAFF
CDR3 DNA: TGCAGTGCTAGGAGAGAAACTGAAGCTTTCTTT

clone size: few
V gene: TRBV6-6
D gene: NA
J gene: TRBJ2-1
CDR3 protein: CASSYSRVYNEQFF
CDR3 DNA: TGTGCCAGCAGTTACTCGCGGGTCTACAATGAGCAGTTCTTC

clone size: NA
V gene: TRBV7-9
D gene: NA
J gene: TRBJ1-2
CDR3 protein: CASSLGGDFFSYGYTF
CDR3 DNA: TGTGCCAGCAGCTTAGGCGGCGATTTCTTTAGTTATGGCTACACCTTC

clone size: NA
V gene: TRBV18
D gene: NA
J gene: TRBJ1-2
CDR3 protein: CASSPEMANYGYTF
CDR3 DNA: TGTGCCAGCTCACCAGAGATGGCTAACTATGGCTACACCTTC

clone size: NA
V gene: TRBV3-1/TRBV3-2
D gene: NA
J gene: TRBJ2-3
CDR3 protein: CASSQVVGADTQYF
CDR3 DNA: TGTGCCAGCAGCCAAGTGGTCGGGGCAGATACGCAGTATTTT

clone size: once
V gene: TRBV9
D gene: NA
J gene: TRBJ2-1
CDR3 protein: CASSSGTLSSYNEQFF
CDR3 DNA: TGTGCCAGCAGCTCCGGGACTCTTTCCTCCTACAATGAGCAGTTCTTC

clone size: NA
V gene: TRBV23-1
D gene: TRBD1
J gene: TRBJ2-2
CDR3 protein: CASSPMGTGRYTGELFF
CDR3 DNA: TGCGCCAGCAGTCCGATGGGGACAGGGCGATACACCGGGGAGCTGTTTTTT

clone size: once
V gene: TRBV3-1/TRBV3-2
D gene: TRBD1
J gene: TRBJ2-1
CDR3 protein: CASSPGQTYNEQFF
CDR3 DNA: TGTGCCAGCAGCCCGGGACAGACCTACAATGAGCAGTTCTTC

clone size: NA
V gene: TRBV18
D gene: NA
J gene: TRBJ1-2
CDR3 protein: CASSPGVDRKLGYTF
CDR3 DNA: TGTGCCAGCTCACCAGGGGTGGACCGTAAACTTGGCTACACCTTC

clone size: NA
V gene: TRBV5-6
D gene: TRBD2
J gene: TRBJ2-3
CDR3 protein: CASSLRTSGSSTDTQYF
CDR3 DNA: TGTGCCAGCAGCCTCCGGACTAGCGGGTCATCCACAGATACGCAGTATTTT

clone size: NA
V gene: TRBV4-1
D gene: NA
J gene: TRBJ1-5
CDR3 protein: CASSQETNQPQHF
CDR3 DNA: TGCGCCAGCAGCCAGGAGACAAATCAGCCCCAGCATTTT

clone size: NA
V gene: TRBV9
D gene: NA
J gene: TRBJ1-6
CDR3 protein: CASSARQSAGDSPLHF
CDR3 DNA: TGTGCCAGCAGCGCACGACAGTCCGCTGGGGACTCACCCCTCCACTTT

clone size: NA
V gene: TRBV7-2
D gene: NA
J gene: TRBJ2-1
CDR3 protein: CASSLSAGSSYNEQFF
CDR3 DNA: TGTGCCAGCAGCCTATCTGCGGGGTCCTCCTACAATGAGCAGTTCTTC

clone size: NA
V gene: TRBV30
D gene: NA
J gene: TRBJ1-6
CDR3 protein: CAWRLRGELHNSPLHF
CDR3 DNA: TGTGCCTGGAGACTGAGGGGAGAACTCCATAATTCACCCCTCCACTTT

clone size: few
V gene: TRBV9
D gene: NA
J gene: TRBJ2-3
CDR3 protein: CASSVDKNTQYF
CDR3 DNA: TGTGCCAGCAGCGTAGACAAAAATACGCAGTATTTT

clone size: NA
V gene: TRBV10-1
D gene: NA
J gene: TRBJ1-1
CDR3 protein: CASSDQSVHRFF
CDR3 DNA: TGCGCCAGCAGTGATCAGAGTGTCCACCGTTTCTTT

clone size: NA
V gene: TRBV4-1
D gene: NA
J gene: TRBJ1-1
CDR3 protein: CASSGPTSSPEAFF
CDR3 DNA: TGCGCCAGCAGCGGCCCTACGTCCAGCCCTGAAGCTTTCTTT

clone size: NA
V gene: TRBV29-1
D gene: NA
J gene: TRBJ2-5
CDR3 protein: CSEGQETQYF
CDR3 DNA: TGCAGCGAAGGCCAAGAGACCCAGTACTTC

clone size: few
V gene: TRBV7-9
D gene: TRBD2
J gene: TRBJ2-6
CDR3 protein: CASGTDRERGGSGANVLTF
CDR3 DNA: TGTGCCAGCGGGACAGACAGGGAGCGGGGGGGGAGCGGGGCCAACGTCCTGACTTTC

clone size: few
V gene: TRBV11-2
D gene: TRBD2
J gene: TRBJ2-5
CDR3 protein: CASSPVGASGGEETQYF
CDR3 DNA: TGTGCCAGCAGCCCAGTGGGAGCTAGCGGGGGTGAAGAGACCCAGTACTTC

clone size: few
V gene: TRBV5-1
D gene: NA
J gene: TRBJ1-4
CDR3 protein: CASSLGDTLREKLFF
CDR3 DNA: TGCGCCAGCAGCTTAGGTGACACACTCCGAGAAAAACTGTTTTTT

clone size: NA
V gene: TRBV6-6
D gene: TRBD1
J gene: TRBJ2-3
CDR3 protein: CASSGQGTDTQYF
CDR3 DNA: TGTGCCAGCTCGGGACAGGGGACAGATACGCAGTATTTT

clone size: NA
V gene: TRBV9
D gene: TRBD2
J gene: TRBJ2-1
CDR3 protein: CASSVGMVAGGFYNEQFF
CDR3 DNA: TGTGCCAGCAGCGTAGGGATGGTAGCGGGGGGCTTTTACAATGAGCAGTTCTTC

clone size: NA
V gene: TRBV15
D gene: TRBD1
J gene: TRBJ2-2
CDR3 protein: CATSSRDRVLTGELFF
CDR3 DNA: TGTGCCACCAGCAGCCGGGACAGGGTCCTCACCGGGGAGCTGTTTTTT

clone size: NA
V gene: TRBV4-3
D gene: NA
J gene: TRBJ2-4
CDR3 protein: CASSHAYRVAKNIQYF
CDR3 DNA: TGCGCCAGCAGCCACGCTTACAGGGTAGCCAAAAACATTCAGTACTTC

clone size: NA
V gene: TRBV7-2
D gene: NA
J gene: TRBJ1-1
CDR3 protein: CASSPFAAEAFF
CDR3 DNA: TGTGCCAGCAGCCCTTTCGCCGCTGAAGCTTTCTTT

clone size: NA
V gene: TRBV5-4
D gene: NA
J gene: TRBJ1-1
CDR3 protein: CASSLGALGFLNTEAFF
CDR3 DNA: TGTGCCAGCAGCTTGGGGGCGCTGGGCTTTTTGAACACTGAAGCTTTCTTT

clone size: NA
V gene: TRBV4-1
D gene: NA
J gene: TRBJ1-4
CDR3 protein: CASSHGVANEKLFF
CDR3 DNA: TGCGCCAGCAGCCATGGGGTGGCTAATGAAAAACTGTTTTTT

clone size: NA
V gene: TRBV3-1/TRBV3-2
D gene: TRBD2
J gene: TRBJ2-3
CDR3 protein: CASSQDRRGGSTQYF
CDR3 DNA: TGTGCCAGCAGCCAAGATAGGCGGGGGGGAAGTACGCAGTATTTT

clone size: NA
V gene: TRBV19
D gene: NA
J gene: TRBJ1-5
CDR3 protein: CASLSGGAGNQPQHF
CDR3 DNA: TGTGCCAGTCTGTCAGGTGGGGCTGGCAATCAGCCCCAGCATTTT

clone size: NA
V gene: TRBV2
D gene: NA
J gene: TRBJ2-6
CDR3 protein: CASSDVRPGANVLTF
CDR3 DNA: TGTGCCAGCAGTGACGTTCGTCCTGGGGCCAACGTCCTGACTTTC

clone size: NA
V gene: TRBV6-4
D gene: TRBD2
J gene: TRBJ2-1
CDR3 protein: CASRGLAGKQFF
CDR3 DNA: TGTGCCAGCAGGGGGTTAGCGGGAAAACAGTTCTTC

clone size: NA
V gene: TRBV6-5
D gene: TRBD1
J gene: TRBJ2-1
CDR3 protein: CASSFEGAFYNEQFF
CDR3 DNA: TGTGCCAGCAGTTTTGAGGGGGCCTTTTACAATGAGCAGTTCTTC

clone size: few
V gene: TRBV7-8
D gene: NA
J gene: TRBJ2-3
CDR3 protein: CASRGALTDTQYF
CDR3 DNA: TGTGCCAGCAGAGGGGCCCTCACAGATACGCAGTATTTT

clone size: NA
V gene: TRBV11-2
D gene: NA
J gene: TRBJ2-2
CDR3 protein: CASRRTGTELFF
CDR3 DNA: TGTGCCAGCAGGCGAACAGGGACAGAGCTGTTTTTT

clone size: NA
V gene: TRBV7-9
D gene: NA
J gene: TRBJ1-6
CDR3 protein: CASSLESGRNSPLHF
CDR3 DNA: TGTGCCAGCAGCTTAGAGTCCGGGAGGAATTCACCCCTCCACTTT

clone size: NA
V gene: TRBV19
D gene: NA
J gene: TRBJ2-1
CDR3 protein: CASSMQGMVSYEQFF
CDR3 DNA: TGTGCCAGTAGTATGCAGGGGATGGTCTCTTATGAGCAGTTCTTC